A single sample gave rise to the 19 T cell receptor beta chains below, sequenced in a study of graft-versus-host responses after intestinal transplantation. For these TCRs, the target antigens are not known. Libraries were prepared by immunoSEQ multiplex PCR; TCRdb keeps only in-frame clonotypes and omits some of them. In the table there are 70,000 to 80,000 clones, around 91% of which are singletons. The input for sequencing was unstimulated CD8+ T cells sorted from spleen or lymph node cells, taken before intestinal transplant. Source of these receptors: a human donor who received an intestinal transplant.

The chain is built from TRBV6-5 and TRBJ2-7; 7 nucleotides match TRBD1. V was pared by 7 bases and J by 0 bases, with 3 bases of the junction left unmatched. This CDR3 spans 13 amino acids. From germline, CDR1 is MNHEY and CDR2 SVGAGI. The CDR3 sequence is CASNPGGSYEQYF. CDR3 bases: TGTGCCAGCAATCCAGGGGGCTCCTACGAGCAGTACTTC.

This chain connects TRBV4-1 to TRBJ1-6; maybe TRBD1 (5 bases). This CDR3 has 16 residues. Trimming left V 2 bases short and J 5 bases short, with 13 bases between. Per the germline V gene, CDR1 is MGHRA and CDR2 is YSYEKL. DNA for the CDR3: TGCGCCAGCAGCCAATCCTTCAGGGTAGATAATTCACCCCTCCACTTT. Its translation is CASSQSFRVDNSPLHF.

The genes are TRBV27 and TRBJ1-1; 9 bases are shared with TRBD1. CDR3 length equals 16 residues. Germline trimming cut 8 bases from V and 10 bases from J; bases unmatched to any gene: 20. Germline assignment: CDR1 MNHEY and CDR2 SMNVEV (reference sequence). CDR3 region: CASGQWDRAGRVSAFF. As DNA, the CDR3 is TGTGCCAGCGGCCAATGGGACAGGGCAGGGAGGGTGTCAGCTTTCTTT.

The chain uses TRBV7-2 and TRBJ2-1; weak D call: TRBD2 (5 bases). Trimming left V 6 bases short and J 9 bases short, with 18 bases between. This CDR3 contains 14 residues. Germline V CDR1 and CDR2: SGHTA, FQGNSA. DNA of the CDR3: TGTGCCAGCAGTTCGCCGGGCCCGGCGGGTGAGCAGTTCTTC. The encoded protein is CASSSPGPAGEQFF.

V is TRBV9 and J is TRBJ2-7; perhaps TRBD2 as D (5 bases). The CDR3 consists of 14 residues. In germline, CDR1 is SGDLS, CDR2 YYNGEE. Trimming stripped 3 bases from V and 5 bases from J, with 15 bases between. CDR3 DNA: TGTGCCAGCAGCGCTAGCAGAGGTACCCACGAGCAGTACTTC. Translation gives CASSASRGTHEQYF.

The chain has TRBV19 and TRBJ1-2; TRBD1 might be the D (5 bases). Germline loops: CDR1 LNHDA, CDR2 SQIVND (reference sequence). V lost 8 bases, J lost 8 bases, and 15 bases lay in between. The CDR3 is 12 amino acids. In nucleotides, the CDR3 is TGTGCCAGTGGTGTGTCAGGGAGGGGCTACACCTTC. Protein product: CASGVSGRGYTF.

This chain uses TRBV29-1 with TRBJ2-7; no firm D call. Germline V CDR1 and CDR2: SQVTM, ANQGSEA. The CDR3 is 11 residues long. Between the trimmed V and J ends, which lost 5 bases and 2 bases, there was a span of 7 bases. This chain's CDR3 is CSVYTTYEQYF. For the CDR3, the DNA is TGCAGCGTTTACACCACCTACGAGCAGTACTTC.

J is TRBJ1-4 and V is TRBV13; 9 bases align to TRBD1. CDR1 and CDR2 from the germline V gene are PRHDT and FYEKMQ (reference sequence). The CDR3 runs 14 residues. Trimming cost V 4 bases and J 10 bases; bases outside gene matches: 7. The CDR3 nucleotides read TGTGCCAGCAGCTGGGACAGGGCGAGAGGAAAACTGTTTTTT. Its protein product is CASSWDRARGKLFF.

The rearrangement joins TRBV15 to TRBJ1-1; D unresolved. The germline CDR1 and CDR2 sequences are LNHNV and YYDKDF (reference sequence). V lost 2 bases to trimming and J lost 3 bases, with 7 bases between them. The CDR3 consists of 13 residues. CDR3 loop: CATSRQEDTEAFF. Written as DNA, the CDR3 is TGTGCCACCAGCAGACAGGAGGACACTGAAGCTTTCTTT.

The chain joins TRBV5-4 to TRBJ2-5; TRBD2 aligns across 10 bases. The CDR3 runs 18 residues. The germline gives CDR1 SGHNT, CDR2 YYREEE (reference sequence). Germline trimming cut 4 bases from V and 5 bases from J; bases unmatched to any gene: 17. The CDR3 DNA follows: TGTGCCAGCAGCCAACCTACGAGCGGGGGGGCCTTATGGGAGACCCAGTACTTC. It is translated as CASSQPTSGGALWETQYF. The full variable domain, with the rest looked up from reference TRBV5-4 and TRBJ2-5, is ETGVTQSPTHLIKTRGQQVTLRCSSQSGHNTVSWYQQALGQGPQFIFQYYREEENGRGNFPPRFSGLQFPNYSSELNVNALELDDSALYLCASSQPTSGGALWETQYFGPGTRLLVL.

The chain combines TRBV2 with TRBJ2-2; 10 bases line up with TRBD1. Germline assignment: CDR1 SNHLY and CDR2 FYNNEI. After removal of 10 bases from V and 6 bases from J, the junction contained 14 bases not matched to a gene. The CDR3 is made up of 16 amino acids. The CDR3 loop is CATRPNRDRGPGELFF. The CDR3 DNA reads TGTGCCACCAGGCCCAATCGGGACAGGGGACCCGGGGAGCTGTTTTTT.

Note on this clone: Different DNA sequences within this sample yield the same CDR3. The chain carries TRBV4-2 and TRBJ2-7; possibly TRBD2 for D (6 bases). The CDR3 is 15 amino acids. Per the germline V gene, CDR1 is LGHNA and CDR2 is YNFKEQ. Trimming shortened V by 0 bases and J by 2 bases, and 11 bases separated the two germline ends. In nucleotides, the CDR3 is TGTGCCAGCAGCCAAGATTTGGGGGGAACCTACGAGCAGTACTTC. Protein: CASSQDLGGTYEQYF.

This chain uses TRBV29-1 with TRBJ2-1, with D hard to call. Per germline, CDR1 SQVTM and CDR2 ANQGSEA. This CDR3 comprises 12 residues. Trimming removed 6 bases at V and 2 bases at J, with 8 bases between. The CDR3 DNA sequence: TGCAGCGTGCAACCAGCCTACAATGAGCAGTTCTTC. It yields the protein CSVQPAYNEQFF.

J is TRBJ1-1 and V is TRBV5-6; 7 bases line up with TRBD1. The junction had 3 bases not matched to a gene; V was cut back by 0 bases and J by 1 base. The germline V gene has CDR1 SGHDT and CDR2 YYEEEE. This CDR3 has 15 residues. The chain's CDR3 is CASSLAGQTNTEAFF. The CDR3 bases are TGTGCCAGCAGCTTGGCGGGACAGACGAACACTGAAGCTTTCTTT.

This clone was picked up one time. One end of the junction is discordant with germline, which a read error may explain. This chain uses TRBV5-5 with TRBJ1-6; 7 bases agree with TRBD1. Germline CDR1 and CDR2: SGHKS and YYEKEE (reference sequence). The CDR3 length is 16 residues. As DNA, the CDR3 is TGTGCCAGCACCTTGACCCGGGACAGAATTAATTCACCCCTCCACTTT. As protein: CASTLTRDRINSPLHF.

The chain is built from TRBV12-5 and TRBJ2-3; D is undetermined. This CDR3 is built from 12 residues. Trimming left V 0 bases short and J 8 bases short, with 6 bases between. Germline-derived CDR1 and CDR2 are LGHNT and FRNRAP. The CDR3, as DNA: TGTGCTAGTGGTTTGGTAGTCGGTACGCAGTATTTT. Translated, it gives CASGLVVGTQYF.

This chain uses TRBV29-1 with TRBJ1-4; D gene unclear. V dropped 4 bases and J dropped 8 bases, with 8 bases sitting between them. Germline loops: CDR1 SQVTM, CDR2 ANQGSEA. This CDR3 has 11 residues. This chain's CDR3 is CSVGHREKLFF. CDR3 coding DNA: TGCAGCGTTGGGCACAGAGAAAAACTGTTTTTT.

This chain joins TRBV4-1 and TRBJ1-2, with 7 positions matching TRBD1. CDR3 length: 14 amino acids. J was trimmed by 5 bases and V by 4 bases; bases with no gene match: 7. Germline V gives CDR1 MGHRA, CDR2 YSYEKL. The chain's CDR3 is CASSPQTGNYGYTF. The CDR3 DNA follows: TGCGCCAGCAGCCCGCAGACAGGGAATTATGGCTACACCTTC.

The V call is TRBV6-5, the J call TRBJ1-5; D is unclear. Trimming took 5 bases from V and 5 from J, leaving 10 bases between them. The CDR3 loop spans 13 amino acids. Germline V lookup: CDR1 MNHEY, CDR2 SVGAGI. Written as DNA, the CDR3 is TGTGCCAGCAGTCCTAATCAGGATCAGCCCCAGCATTTT. It encodes CASSPNQDQPQHF.